This T cell receptor beta chain was profiled in a study of vaccination effects on CD4 cells after COVID-19. In the ViraFEST assay, antigen-specific CD4+ clonotypes were identified by expansion after peptide-pool stimulation. When around nine days of culture had elapsed, CD4+ T cells were isolated. Everyone in the study got two shots of either the BNT162b2 or mRNA-1273 vaccine. Nucleocapsid antibodies were negative in the vaccine recipients, who had never had SARS-CoV-2 infection. V lost 7 bases and J 4 bases, leaving 14 bases between the germline ends. The CDR3 extends over 13 amino acids. Per germline, CDR1 SNHLY and CDR2 FYNNEI. As for this clone: Antigen specificity is unknown.

This table comes from immunoSEQ multiplex PCR, and its TCRdb copy is limited to in-frame clones, with some not included. The profile shows around 46,000 clones, under 85% of them singletons. This specimen was CD4+ T cells from PBMCs cultured with HCoV-OC43 spike peptides, taken after COVID-19 vaccination. Subset in this sample: HCoV-OC43 spike overlapping peptide pool stimulation. The sequence came from a human donor who received a COVID-19 vaccine. This rearrangement joins TRBV2 to TRBJ2-7, with D tentatively TRBD1 or TRBD2 (6 bases each). The CDR3 nucleotides are TGTGCCAGCATGCGGGACATCGGGTACGAGCAGTACTTC. Residues: CASMRDIGYEQYF.